The T cell receptor beta chain described here comes from a study of human T cells and chemical hapten exposure. Turning to the study itself: Researchers reported sensitizing a 2 cm by 2 cm upper inner arm skin site with 2% DPC. Women made up most patients, who had alopecia areata, totalis or universalis.

The CDR3 length is 15 residues. Germline V CDR1 and CDR2: SGHAT, FQNNGV. Per the study methods: The number of TCRs in each sample had a median of approximately 99,000 and spanned about 20,000 to 700,000. TCRdb re-derived calls from the RACE reads in MiXCR, one entry per CDR3 protein. The V and J calls here are based on TCRdb, not the publication. Here the sample spans 350,000 to 400,000 distinct CDR3 sequences, about 5.1% being singletons. The time point is: pre-sensitization, week 0. The sample's treatment: therapeutic diphenylcyclopropenone sensitization with weekly scalp DPC. This clonotype has just a few counts. One end of the junction varies from germline; a read error may be responsible.

The sequenced sample was whole blood, obtained in connection with sensitization to the hapten diphenylcyclopropenone (DPC). V and J are TRBV11-2 and TRBJ2-5; a weak D match, TRBD2 (5 bases). The origin of this receptor is a woman between 50 and 59 years old with alopecia areata. Some clones in this sample may be carry-over from other donors' samples. CDR3: CASSSSGLAQGTQYF. CDR3 bases: TGTGCCAGCAGCTCCTCCGGACTGGCCCAAGGGACCCAGTACTTC. Based on the CDR3 plus reference TRBV11-2 and TRBJ2-5, the full variable domain is EAGVAQSPRYKIIEKRQSVAFWCNPISGHATLYWYQQILGQGPKLLIQFQNNGVVDDSQLPKDRFSAERLKGVDSTLKIQPAKLEDSAVYLCASSSSGLAQGTQYFGPGTRLLVL.